One and the same sample provided the 13 T cell receptor beta chains below, sequenced in a study of shared clonotypes between healthy human individuals (dated by TCRdb to the early 2020s). Libraries were built with the immunoSEQ multiplex PCR assay. In its TCRdb copy, this immuneACCESS table keeps in-frame sequences only and misses some clones. Where compared with another copy, unresolved V genes explain less than half of these, and the others have no known cause. This sample holds 730,000 or so clones; approximately 75% were observed only once. Approximately 1.8% of the sample is in the top ten clones. The sequenced sample consisted of memory CD4+ T cells sorted from blood. The sample's cell subset or site, from its label and the paper: CD45RA-negative fraction. Receptors were obtained from a woman in her twenties or thirties in good health.

This chain connects TRBV21-1 to TRBJ2-7; TRBD2 is the table's D call, not checked against the DNA. TRBV21-1 is a documented pseudogene. There are 15 residues in the CDR3. DNA for the CDR3: TGTGCCAGAATGCGACTAGCGGGAGCTCTATACGAGCAGTACTTC. Translated: CARMRLAGALYEQYF.

This chain joins TRBV6-1 and TRBJ2-5; 7 bases match TRBD1. The germline V gene has CDR1 MNHNS and CDR2 SASEGT. V shed 7 bases and J 1 base; nucleotides not matched to a gene: 9. CDR3 length: 15 amino acids. As DNA, the CDR3 is TGTGCCAGCACAGGGGGTTTCGCAGCCCAAGAGACCCAGTACTTC. Residues: CASTGGFAAQETQYF.

The V and J genes are TRBV28 and TRBJ1-5; D is uncertain. The CDR3 is made up of 14 amino acids. V dropped 3 bases and J dropped 9 bases, with 15 bases sitting between them. Germline values: CDR1 MDHEN, CDR2 SYDVKM. The DNA for the CDR3 is TGTGCCAGCAGTTTCGGACGCAGGCCCGGGCCCCAGCATTTT. Translating it yields CASSFGRRPGPQHF. Looking up the rest from reference TRBV28 and TRBJ1-5 gives the full variable domain: DVKVTQSSRYLVKRTGEKVFLECVQDMDHENMFWYRQDPGLGLRLIYFSYDVKMKEKGDIPEGYSVSREKKERFSLILESASTNQTSMYLCASSFGRRPGPQHFGDGTRLSIL.

The chain has TRBV7-9 and TRBJ1-4, with TRBD1 as a possible D gene (5 bases). The CDR3 is 15 amino acids. V lost 3 bases and J lost 3, with 11 bases in between. The germline CDR1 and CDR2 sequences are SEHNR and FQNEAQ (reference sequence). Here the CDR3 DNA reads TGTGCCAGCAGCTTGACCGGGACTCCTAATGAAAAACTGTTTTTT. The encoded protein is CASSLTGTPNEKLFF.

The V and J genes are TRBV7-3 and TRBJ2-1; D not resolved. Trimming left V 4 bases short and J 7 bases short, with 17 bases between. The CDR3 runs 15 residues. Per germline, CDR1 SGHTA and CDR2 FQGTGA. Here the CDR3 reads CASSSWMGSGNEQFF. The CDR3 nucleotides read TGTGCCAGCAGCTCCTGGATGGGGTCCGGAAATGAGCAGTTCTTC.

The rearrangement links TRBV5-1 to TRBJ2-2; TRBD1 matches at 7 bases. J lost 8 bases, V lost 0 bases, and 10 bases had no gene match. The CDR3 runs to 16 residues. The germline V gene encodes CDR1 SGHRS and CDR2 YFSETQ. CDR3 sequence reads: CASSLATTGLAGELFF. The CDR3, as DNA: TGCGCCAGCAGCTTGGCAACGACAGGGCTAGCAGGGGAGCTGTTTTTT.

This clone was detected a few times. The chain joins TRBV28 to TRBJ1-5; TRBD1 aligns across 8 bases. V lost 6 bases, J lost 7 bases, and 11 bases stayed unmatched. CDR1 and CDR2 (germline): MDHEN, SYDVKM. The CDR3 has 15 amino acids. This chain's CDR3 is CASRYDRGSFQPQHF. In DNA, the CDR3 is TGTGCCAGCAGATACGACAGGGGCTCCTTCCAGCCCCAGCATTTT.

Only a few counts were recorded for this clone. The chain employs TRBV19 and TRBJ1-1, with no clear D. V gave up 4 bases and J gave up 1 base, with 10 bases separating them. This CDR3 is built from 14 residues. The germline CDR1 and CDR2 sequences are LNHDA and SQIVND (reference sequence). The CDR3 DNA sequence: TGTGCCAGTAGTAGTGGATGGGGGAACACTGAAGCTTTCTTT. As protein: CASSSGWGNTEAFF. The full variable domain, completed using reference TRBV19 and TRBJ1-1, is DGGITQSPKYLFRKEGQNVTLSCEQNLNHDAMYWYRQDPGQGLRLIYYSQIVNDFQKGDIAEGYSVSREKKESFPLTVTSAQKNPTAFYLCASSSGWGNTEAFFGQGTRLTVV.

The chain couples TRBV18 to TRBJ2-7; either TRBD1 or TRBD2 may fit D (6 bases each). CDR3 length equals 14 residues. The V end lost 3 bases, the J end lost 3 bases, and 12 bases lay between the germline ends. The V gene's germline CDR1 is KGHSH and CDR2 LQKENI. The CDR3 region has the DNA TGTGCCAGCTCACCTCAGAAGGGGGGCTACGAGCAGTACTTC. As protein: CASSPQKGGYEQYF.

V is TRBV6-5 and J is TRBJ2-3, with D unresolved. In germline, CDR1 is MNHEY, CDR2 SVGAGI. The CDR3 consists of 14 residues. V shed 7 bases and J shed 1 base, with 12 bases lying between them. The CDR3 region has the DNA TGTGCCAGCACCAACAGATATCGCACAGATACGCAGTATTTT. Protein product: CASTNRYRTDTQYF.

The J gene is TRBJ2-1, the V gene TRBV29-1; D perhaps matches TRBD2 (7 bases). Trimming left V 8 bases short and J 7 bases short, with 18 bases between. Germline V gives CDR1 SQVTM, CDR2 ANQGSEA. There are 13 residues in the CDR3. Here the CDR3 DNA reads TGCAGCTCCCACGGGGGAGGGGGAAATGAGCAGTTCTTC. Encoded protein: CSSHGGGGNEQFF.

The CDR3 spells CAKHRGFCEQYF. Written as DNA, the CDR3 is TGTGCCAAACATCGGGGGTTCTGCGAGCAGTACTTC. V gene TRBV6-4 combines with J gene TRBJ2-7; tentatively, D is TRBD2 (6 bases). The CDR3 loop spans 12 amino acids. V lost 10 bases and J 6 bases, leaving 16 bases between the germline ends. Germline values: CDR1 MRHNA, CDR2 SNTAGT.

The chain joins TRBV18 to TRBJ1-1, with TRBD1 as a possible D gene (6 bases). Germline V gene sequence: CDR1 KGHSH, CDR2 LQKENI. Trimming took off 0 bases at V and 0 bases at J, with 11 bases between the two ends. The CDR3 spans 16 residues. In DNA form, the CDR3 reads TGTGCCAGCTCACCACCGGGGGCCCTCTTGAACACTGAAGCTTTCTTT. Encoded protein: CASSPPGALLNTEAFF.